The clone carrying this T cell receptor (beta chain) was picked up a small number of times. The data are from a study of blood T cell repertoires in COVID-19. Using immunoSEQ multiplex PCR, the repertoire was profiled, and TCRdb retains in-frame clones only, with some absent. The sample lists 130,000 to 150,000 clones, 87% occurring once. J gave up 4 bases and V 6 bases, and 5 bases lay outside the gene matches. Per the germline V gene, CDR1 is MNHEY and CDR2 is SVGAGI. There are 14 residues in the CDR3. The gene calls are TRBV6-5 and TRBJ1-4; 7 bases fit TRBD1. This sequence was found in an older man with acute or convalescent COVID-19. The sample taken for sequencing was peripheral blood. In nucleotides, the CDR3 is TGTGCCAGCAGGGTGGGGGACAGTAATGAAAAACTGTTTTTT. Translating gives CASRVGDSNEKLFF.